This entry describes one T cell receptor (beta chain). Its antigen is not yet known. The record has no base qualities; no much larger clone is one base away. TCR CDR3 regions were amplified from genomic DNA by multiplex PCR using the deep immunoSEQ assay. Extracted genomic DNA from each cell subset was distributed evenly across all wells of several immunoSEQ 96-well plates, and each plate was treated as a replicate. For sorted subsets, around 200 ng genomic DNA, equal to 30,000 to 35,000 T cell genomes, was loaded into each replicate PCR. Purified libraries were quantified with a Qubit 3.0 fluorometer, sized on a Bioanalyzer 2100, and re-quantified with the KAPA Library Quantification kit. Every immunoSEQ 96-well plate was sequenced on a dedicated single-read 150-cycle Illumina NextSeq 550 flow cell. In the authors' own workflow: Because the immunoSEQ output included only junctional sequences and no quality scores, the filtering could not be the same as the filtering used for full-length reads. Sequences were annotated with PyIR, a Python wrapper for IgBLAST v1.9, using IMGT germline references to assign V/J genes and CDR3. Any read was removed if the V/J assignment was weak (E-value above 1e-6), the CDR3 was missing, or the read contained stop codons, out-of-frame junctions, or ambiguous translated residues. A V3J clonotype was defined by an identical inferred V gene, J gene, and CDR3 amino acid sequence. Percentage overlap between repertoires was computed as shared unique clonotypes divided by the size of the smaller repertoire. RTK rarefaction, the Chao1 estimator, and Recon v2.1 estimates of unobserved clonotypes were used to assess repertoire richness. For all TCRbeta clonotypes obtained by the gDNA method from four donors, generation probabilities were computed with OLGA. The source is immuneACCESS, and TCRdb retained only in-frame sequences with V and J called. Part of the clones is not carried over; for the studies checked, unresolved V genes explain less than half of this, and the remainder is unexplained. Clonal size and the V and J genes are those of that table, whereas D and trimming came from the DNA. The sample table holds 2 million or so clones, of which roughly 94% were seen once. Of the sample, approximately 1.2% falls within the top ten clones.

These data come from a study of shared clonotypes between healthy human individuals (dated by TCRdb to about 2020). Regarding the study in general: A couple of women and a few men aged 18 to 49 years were included in the cohort. For each donor, three plates each were used for CD4 naive and CD4 memory, two plates were used for CD8 naive, and one plate was used for CD8 memory. To estimate repertoire size and how much clonotype sharing occurs between individuals, the study deeply sequenced the blood TCR repertoires of five healthy adults. To increase sequencing depth and limit assay-specific biases, different laboratories used diverse techniques to prepare libraries and sequence TCR repertoires. Per donor, leukapheresis produced somewhere between about 0.85 and 8.9 billion PBMCs.

Inclusive of the bounding cysteine and phenylalanine, the CDR3 is 15 residues long. Solely the CDR3 DNA is kept, with 45 bases framed from the first base. Ends trimmed: V by 0 bases, J by 3 bases; bases unmatched to a gene: 3. The paper as a whole reports these results and caveats: Based on pairwise subsampling, the degree of clonotype sharing among donors was expected to be affected by sequencing depth. Rarefaction of sorted-subset datasets indicated incomplete sequencing despite the large sequencing depth. Only blood was sampled, and tissue TCR repertoires likely differ from those in blood. Estimated clonotype richness was generally larger for naive than for memory subsets. Because the study included only a small number of donors, the genetic and exposure-history diversity represented was limited. Across a few donors, roughly 5% of naive CD4, approximately 3.5% of naive CD8, around 2.5% of memory CD4, and under 0.45% of memory CD8 clonotypes were shared. Compared with non-shared clonotypes, clonotypes shared by all four sorted-subset donors had higher generation probabilities.

CD8 naive samples were CD45RO-negative cells positively selected for CCR7, giving a CD45RA+CCR7+ population that excluded TemRA cells. Donors were healthy HIV-negative adults with no recently reported acute infections or vaccinations. All donors were Caucasian adults living in Nashville, Tennessee, USA. Blood was obtained by leukapheresis, after which PBMCs were separated by Ficoll-Histopaque density gradient centrifugation and cryopreserved in liquid nitrogen vapor phase. Purity and quantity of every magnetically sorted T cell population were checked by analytical flow cytometry. Genomic DNA was isolated from each sorted fraction and quantified by UV absorbance on a Nanodrop 2000c.

Sequenced input: naive CD8+ T cells sorted from blood. The sample's cell subset or site label is to be understood as: CD45RA+CCR7+. The chain is made from TRBV5-7 and TRBJ1-5, with 7 bases aligning to TRBD1. TRBV5-7 counts as an open reading frame of uncertain function. The receptor comes from a man aged 18 to 30 in good health. The DNA is TGTGCCAGCAGCTTGGGACAGGGCGACAATCAGCCCCAGCATTTT. Its translation reads: CASSLGQGDNQPQHF.